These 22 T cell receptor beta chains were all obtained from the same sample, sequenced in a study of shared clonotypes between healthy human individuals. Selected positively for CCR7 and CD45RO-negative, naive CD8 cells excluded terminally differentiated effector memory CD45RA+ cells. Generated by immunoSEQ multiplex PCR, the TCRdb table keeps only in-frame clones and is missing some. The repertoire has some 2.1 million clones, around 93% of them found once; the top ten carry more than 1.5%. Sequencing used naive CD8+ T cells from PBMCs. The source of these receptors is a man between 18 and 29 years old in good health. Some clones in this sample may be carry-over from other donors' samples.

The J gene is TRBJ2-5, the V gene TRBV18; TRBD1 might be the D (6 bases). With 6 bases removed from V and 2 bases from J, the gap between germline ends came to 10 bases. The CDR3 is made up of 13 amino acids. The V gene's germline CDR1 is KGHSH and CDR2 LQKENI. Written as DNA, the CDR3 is TGTGCCAGCTCCGCCGACAGGCAAGAGACCCAGTACTTC. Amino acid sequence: CASSADRQETQYF. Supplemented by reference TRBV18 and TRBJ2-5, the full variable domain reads NAGVMQNPRHLVRRRGQEARLRCSPMKGHSHVYWYRQLPEEGLKFMVYLQKENIIDESGMPKERFSAEFPKEGPSILRIQQVVRGDSAAYFCASSADRQETQYFGPGTRLLVL.

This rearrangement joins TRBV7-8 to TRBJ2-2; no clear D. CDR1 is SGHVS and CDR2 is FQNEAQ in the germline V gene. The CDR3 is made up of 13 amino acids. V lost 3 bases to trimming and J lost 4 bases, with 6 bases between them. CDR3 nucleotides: TGTGCCAGCAGCTTGACCGGCACCGGGGAGCTGTTTTTT. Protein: CASSLTGTGELFF.

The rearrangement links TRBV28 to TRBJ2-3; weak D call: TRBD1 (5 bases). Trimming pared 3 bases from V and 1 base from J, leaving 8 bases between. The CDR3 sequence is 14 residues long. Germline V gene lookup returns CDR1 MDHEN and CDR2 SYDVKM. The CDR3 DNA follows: TGTGCCAGCAGTTTTCTGACAGGCACAGATACGCAGTATTTT. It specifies CASSFLTGTDTQYF.

The CDR3 region is CASSVDRALPYEQYF. The DNA for the CDR3 is TGTGCCAGCAGCGTTGACAGGGCGCTCCCCTACGAGCAGTACTTC. The chain recombines TRBV7-3 with TRBJ2-7; 7 bases fit TRBD1. The ends lost 5 bases at V and 2 bases at J; junction bases unmatched: 9. Germline V gives CDR1 SGHTA, CDR2 FQGTGA. The CDR3 sequence is 15 residues long. The complete variable domain, with remaining parts taken from reference TRBV7-3 and TRBJ2-7, reads GAGVSQTPSNKVTEKGKYVELRCDPISGHTALYWYRQSLGQGPEFLIYFQGTGAADDSGLPNDRFFAVRPEGSVSTLKIQRTERGDSAVYLCASSVDRALPYEQYFGPGTRLTVT.

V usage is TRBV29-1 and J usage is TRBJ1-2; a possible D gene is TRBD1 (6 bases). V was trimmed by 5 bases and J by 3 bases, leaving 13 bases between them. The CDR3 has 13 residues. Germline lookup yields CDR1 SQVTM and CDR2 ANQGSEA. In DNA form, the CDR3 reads TGCAGCGTTTTGGGGGGGGCTCACTATGGCTACACCTTC. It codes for CSVLGGAHYGYTF. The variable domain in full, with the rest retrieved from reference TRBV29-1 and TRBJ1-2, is SAVISQKPSRDICQRGTSLTIQCQVDSQVTMMFWYRQQPGQSLTLIATANQGSEATYESGFVIDKFPISRPNLTFSTLTVSNMSPEDSSIYLCSVLGGAHYGYTFGSGTRLTVV.

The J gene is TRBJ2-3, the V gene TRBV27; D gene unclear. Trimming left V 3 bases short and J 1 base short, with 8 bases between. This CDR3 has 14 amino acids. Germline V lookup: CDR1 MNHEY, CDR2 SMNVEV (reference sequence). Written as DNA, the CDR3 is TGTGCCAGCAGTTTCATCATCGGCACAGATACGCAGTATTTT. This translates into CASSFIIGTDTQYF.

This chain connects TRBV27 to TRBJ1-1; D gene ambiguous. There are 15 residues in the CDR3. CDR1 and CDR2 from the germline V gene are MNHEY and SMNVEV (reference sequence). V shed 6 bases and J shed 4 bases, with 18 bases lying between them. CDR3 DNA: TGTGCCAGCAGCCTGGTGGGCTCCCTGAGCACTGAAGCTTTCTTT. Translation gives CASSLVGSLSTEAFF.

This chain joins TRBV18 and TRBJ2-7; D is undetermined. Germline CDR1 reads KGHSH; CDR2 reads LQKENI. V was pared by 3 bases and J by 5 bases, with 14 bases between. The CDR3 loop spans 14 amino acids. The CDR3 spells CASSPPSSGDEQYF. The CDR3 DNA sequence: TGTGCCAGCTCACCGCCTTCCTCCGGCGACGAGCAGTACTTC.

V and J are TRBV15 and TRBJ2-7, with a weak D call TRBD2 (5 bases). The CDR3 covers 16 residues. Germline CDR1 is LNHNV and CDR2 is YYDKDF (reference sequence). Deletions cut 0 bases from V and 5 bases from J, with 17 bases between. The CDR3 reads CATSRDLRANANEQYF. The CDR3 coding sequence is TGTGCCACCAGCAGAGATTTGAGGGCAAATGCCAACGAGCAGTACTTC. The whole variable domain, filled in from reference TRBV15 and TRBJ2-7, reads DAMVIQNPRYQVTQFGKPVTLSCSQTLNHNVMYWYQQKSSQAPKLLFHYYDKDFNNEADTPDNFQSRRPNTSFCFLDIRSPGLGDTAMYLCATSRDLRANANEQYFGPGTRLTVT.

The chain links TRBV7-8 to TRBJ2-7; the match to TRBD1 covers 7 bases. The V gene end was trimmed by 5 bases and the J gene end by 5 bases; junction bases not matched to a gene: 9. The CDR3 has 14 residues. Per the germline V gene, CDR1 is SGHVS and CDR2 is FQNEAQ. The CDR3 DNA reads TGTGCCAGCAGCGCCCCCCGAGGGGGCCACGAGCAGTACTTC. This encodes CASSAPRGGHEQYF.

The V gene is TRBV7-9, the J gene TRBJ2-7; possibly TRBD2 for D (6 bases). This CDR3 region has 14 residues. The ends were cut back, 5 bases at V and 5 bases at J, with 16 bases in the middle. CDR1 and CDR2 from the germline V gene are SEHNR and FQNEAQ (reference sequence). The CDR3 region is CASSQPGRRDEQYF. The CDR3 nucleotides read TGTGCCAGCAGCCAACCGGGACGGAGGGACGAGCAGTACTTC.

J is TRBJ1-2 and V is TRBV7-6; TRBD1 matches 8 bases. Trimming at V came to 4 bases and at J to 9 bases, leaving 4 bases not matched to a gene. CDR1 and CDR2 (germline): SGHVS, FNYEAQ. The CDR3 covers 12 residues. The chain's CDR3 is CASSSTGVSYTF. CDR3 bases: TGTGCCAGCAGCTCGACAGGGGTGAGCTACACCTTC. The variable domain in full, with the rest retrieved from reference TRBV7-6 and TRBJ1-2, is GAGVSQSPRYKVTKRGQDVALRCDPISGHVSLYWYRQALGQGPEFLTYFNYEAQQDKSGLPNDRFSAERPEGSISTLTIQRTEQRDSAMYRCASSSTGVSYTFGSGTRLTVV.

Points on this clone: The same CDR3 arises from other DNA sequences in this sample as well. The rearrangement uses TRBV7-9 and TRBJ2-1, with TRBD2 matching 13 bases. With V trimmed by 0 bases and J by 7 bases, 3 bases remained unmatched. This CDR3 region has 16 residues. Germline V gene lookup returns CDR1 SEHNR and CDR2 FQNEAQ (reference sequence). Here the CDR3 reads CASSLAGLAGANEQFF. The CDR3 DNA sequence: TGTGCCAGCAGCTTAGCCGGACTAGCGGGAGCGAATGAGCAGTTCTTC.

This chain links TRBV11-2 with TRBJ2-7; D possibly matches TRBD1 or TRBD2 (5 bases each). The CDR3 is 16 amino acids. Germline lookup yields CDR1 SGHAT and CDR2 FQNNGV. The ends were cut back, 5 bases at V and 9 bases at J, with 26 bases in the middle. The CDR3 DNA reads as TGTGCCAGCAGCGGAGGAGACAGCGAACCACCCCTCGGGCAGTACTTC. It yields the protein CASSGGDSEPPLGQYF.

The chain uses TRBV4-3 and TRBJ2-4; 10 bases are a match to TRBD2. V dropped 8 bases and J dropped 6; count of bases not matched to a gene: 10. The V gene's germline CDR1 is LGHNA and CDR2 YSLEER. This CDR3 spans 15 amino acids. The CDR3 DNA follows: TGCGCCAGCCACCCATCCCCTAGCGGGAGAAACATTCAGTACTTC. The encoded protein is CASHPSPSGRNIQYF.

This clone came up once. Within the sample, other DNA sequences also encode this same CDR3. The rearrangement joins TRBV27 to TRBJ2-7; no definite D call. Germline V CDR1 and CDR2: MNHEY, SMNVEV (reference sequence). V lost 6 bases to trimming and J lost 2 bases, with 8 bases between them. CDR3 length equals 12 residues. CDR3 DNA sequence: TGTGCCAGCAGCTCCTCCCCCTACGAGCAGTACTTC. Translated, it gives CASSSSPYEQYF.

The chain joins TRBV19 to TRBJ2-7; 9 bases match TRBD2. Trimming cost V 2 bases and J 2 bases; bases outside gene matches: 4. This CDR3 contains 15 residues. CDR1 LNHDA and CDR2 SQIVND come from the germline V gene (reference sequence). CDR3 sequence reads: CASSISAGGTYEQYF. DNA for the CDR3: TGTGCCAGTAGTATATCGGCGGGAGGGACCTACGAGCAGTACTTC.

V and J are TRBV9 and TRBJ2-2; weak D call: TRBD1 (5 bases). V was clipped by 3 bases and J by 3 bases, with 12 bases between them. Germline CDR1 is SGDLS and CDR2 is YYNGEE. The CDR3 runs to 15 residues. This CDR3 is CASSGRQTDTGELFF. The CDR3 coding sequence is TGTGCCAGCAGCGGACGGCAGACAGACACCGGGGAGCTGTTTTTT.

CDR3 in DNA: TGTGCCAGCAGTTCGTGGTCTAGCACAGATACGCAGTATTTT. It encodes CASSSWSSTDTQYF. V and J are TRBV6-5 and TRBJ2-3; no clear D gene. This CDR3 has 14 amino acids. With 4 bases removed from V and 0 bases from J, the gap between germline ends came to 8 bases. Germline CDR1 reads MNHEY; CDR2 reads SVGAGI.

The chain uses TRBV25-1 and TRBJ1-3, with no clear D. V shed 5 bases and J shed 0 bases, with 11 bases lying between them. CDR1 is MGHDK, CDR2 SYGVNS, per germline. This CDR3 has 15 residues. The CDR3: CASSKRQSSGNTIYF. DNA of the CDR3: TGTGCCAGCAGTAAGCGGCAAAGCTCTGGAAACACCATATATTTT.

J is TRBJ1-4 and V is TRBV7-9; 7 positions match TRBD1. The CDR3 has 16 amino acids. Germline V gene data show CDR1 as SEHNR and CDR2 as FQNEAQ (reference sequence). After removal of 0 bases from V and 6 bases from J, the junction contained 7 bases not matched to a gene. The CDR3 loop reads CASSLAPAGGDEKLFF. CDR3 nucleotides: TGTGCCAGCAGCTTAGCCCCGGCAGGGGGGGATGAAAAACTGTTTTTT.

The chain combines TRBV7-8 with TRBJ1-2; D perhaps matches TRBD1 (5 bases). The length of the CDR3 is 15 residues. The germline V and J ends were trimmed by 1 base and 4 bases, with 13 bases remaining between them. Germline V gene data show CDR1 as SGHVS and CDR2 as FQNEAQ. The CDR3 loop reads CASSLDPGRAYGYTF. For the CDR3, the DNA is TGTGCCAGCAGCTTAGATCCCGGCAGGGCCTATGGCTACACCTTC.